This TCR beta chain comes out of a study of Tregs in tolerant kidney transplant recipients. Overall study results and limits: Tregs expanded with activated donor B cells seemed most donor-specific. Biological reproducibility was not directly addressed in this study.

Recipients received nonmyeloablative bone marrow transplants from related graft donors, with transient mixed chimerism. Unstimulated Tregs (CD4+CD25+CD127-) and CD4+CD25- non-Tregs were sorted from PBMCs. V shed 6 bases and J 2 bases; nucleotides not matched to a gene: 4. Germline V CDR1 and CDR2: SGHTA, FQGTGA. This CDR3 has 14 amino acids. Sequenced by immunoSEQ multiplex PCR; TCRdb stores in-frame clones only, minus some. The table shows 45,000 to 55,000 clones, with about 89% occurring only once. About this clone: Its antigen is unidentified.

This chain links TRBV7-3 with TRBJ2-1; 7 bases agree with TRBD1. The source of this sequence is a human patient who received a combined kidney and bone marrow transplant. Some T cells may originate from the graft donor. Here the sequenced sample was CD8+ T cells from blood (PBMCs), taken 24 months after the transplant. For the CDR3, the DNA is TGTGCCAGCAGTTCTAGGGGGCCCTACAATGAGCAGTTCTTC. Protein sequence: CASSSRGPYNEQFF.